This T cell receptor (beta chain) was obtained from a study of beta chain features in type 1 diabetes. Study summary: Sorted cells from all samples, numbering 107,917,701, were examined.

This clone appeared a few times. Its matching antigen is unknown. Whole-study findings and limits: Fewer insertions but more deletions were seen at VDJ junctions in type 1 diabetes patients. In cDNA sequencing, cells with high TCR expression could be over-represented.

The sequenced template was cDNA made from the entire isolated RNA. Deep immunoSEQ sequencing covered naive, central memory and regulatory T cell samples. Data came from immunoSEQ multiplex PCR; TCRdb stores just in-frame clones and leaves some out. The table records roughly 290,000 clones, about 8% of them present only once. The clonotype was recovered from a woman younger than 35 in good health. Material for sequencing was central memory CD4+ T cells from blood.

The CDR3 is CASSLEIAGVLSEQYF. The CDR3, as DNA: TGTGCCAGCAGCTTAGAAATAGCGGGAGTTCTTTCCGAGCAGTACTTC. This chain joins TRBV7-6 and TRBJ2-5; TRBD2 matches 9 bases. The better agreement between TRBJ2-7 and the DNA end casts doubt on the J call. Germline-derived CDR1 and CDR2 are SGHVS and FNYEAQ. The CDR3 runs to 16 residues.